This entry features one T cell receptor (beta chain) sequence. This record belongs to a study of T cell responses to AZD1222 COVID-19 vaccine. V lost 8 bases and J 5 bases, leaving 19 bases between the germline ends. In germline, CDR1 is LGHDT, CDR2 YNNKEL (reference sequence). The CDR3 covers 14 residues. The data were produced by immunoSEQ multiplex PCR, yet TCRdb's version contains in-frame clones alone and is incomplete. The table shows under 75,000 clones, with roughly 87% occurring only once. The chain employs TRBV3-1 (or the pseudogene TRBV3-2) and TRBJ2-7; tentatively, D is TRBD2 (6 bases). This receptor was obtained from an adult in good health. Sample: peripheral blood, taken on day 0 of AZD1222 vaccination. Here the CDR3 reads CASATGGERHEQYF. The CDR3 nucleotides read TGTGCCAGCGCGACGGGCGGGGAGAGGCACGAGCAGTACTTC.